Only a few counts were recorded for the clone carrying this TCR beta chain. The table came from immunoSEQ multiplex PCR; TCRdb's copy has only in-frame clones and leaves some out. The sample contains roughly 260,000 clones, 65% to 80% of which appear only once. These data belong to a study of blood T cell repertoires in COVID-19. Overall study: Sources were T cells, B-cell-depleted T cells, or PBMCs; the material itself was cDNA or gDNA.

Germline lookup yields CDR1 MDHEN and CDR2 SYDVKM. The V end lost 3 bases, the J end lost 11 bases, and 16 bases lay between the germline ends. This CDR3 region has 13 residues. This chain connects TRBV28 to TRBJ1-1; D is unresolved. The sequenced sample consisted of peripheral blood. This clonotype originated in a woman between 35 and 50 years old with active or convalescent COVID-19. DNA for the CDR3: TGTGCCAGCAGTTTTCTAGAGCGCGGTACGGCTTTCTTT. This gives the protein CASSFLERGTAFF.